The sequence of this T cell receptor beta chain was determined in a study of blood T cell repertoires in COVID-19. Background on the study: COVID-19 samples collected from the United States, Italy and Spain covered acute and convalescent phases. PBMCs, B-cell-depleted T cells, or T cells were the source of the cDNA or gDNA that made up the material.

The CDR3 covers 15 residues. In germline, CDR1 is LNHDA, CDR2 SQIVND (reference sequence). V was pared by 0 bases and J by 4 bases, with 13 bases between. In the original workflow: Nucleated cell counts were estimated from reference gene primer amplification. Sequencing was performed with immunoSEQ multiplex PCR; in TCRdb, only in-frame clones are kept and a portion is missing. The V and J calls and clone size come from that table; D and trimming were worked out from the DNA. The sample carries approximately 140,000 clones, about 86% recorded once. The sequenced material came from peripheral blood. This receptor was obtained from a man between 70 and 80 years old with acute or convalescent COVID-19. The chain links TRBV19 to TRBJ2-7, with D possibly matching TRBD1 (6 bases). CDR3 sequence reads: CASSIDGRGVYEQYF. CDR3 DNA sequence: TGTGCCAGTAGTATAGACGGCAGGGGAGTGTACGAGCAGTACTTC.